The present TCR beta chain was sequenced within a study of cytomegalovirus exposure and HLA in healthy donors. Study-level findings and limits: In a later analysis, 15,000 to 20,000 TCR beta sequences were associated with HLA alleles at 0.05 false discovery rate. It emerged from a later analysis that several of the most significant clusters appeared to be linked to common viral pathogens. Most TCR beta V segments were productive about 90% or about 30% of the time in an earlier analysis.

With respect to this clone: Its antigen is unidentified.

PCR involved 60 Vbeta and 13 Jbeta primers. Libraries were prepared by immunoSEQ multiplex PCR; TCRdb keeps only in-frame clonotypes and omits some of them. This table has 220,000 or so clones, around 85% appearing once. The CDR3 sequence is 14 residues long. Looked up from germline, CDR1 is MDHEN and CDR2 is SYDVKM. The ends were cut back, 5 bases at V and 4 bases at J, with 15 bases in the middle. J is TRBJ2-7 and V is TRBV28, with D possibly matching TRBD2 (6 bases). This TCR was recovered from a man aged 50 to 60 in good health and CMV-seronegative. The source material was PBMCs. CDR3 amino acids: CASSPLRGGYEQYF. The CDR3, as DNA: TGTGCCAGCAGTCCCCTCCGGGGAGGTTACGAGCAGTACTTC.